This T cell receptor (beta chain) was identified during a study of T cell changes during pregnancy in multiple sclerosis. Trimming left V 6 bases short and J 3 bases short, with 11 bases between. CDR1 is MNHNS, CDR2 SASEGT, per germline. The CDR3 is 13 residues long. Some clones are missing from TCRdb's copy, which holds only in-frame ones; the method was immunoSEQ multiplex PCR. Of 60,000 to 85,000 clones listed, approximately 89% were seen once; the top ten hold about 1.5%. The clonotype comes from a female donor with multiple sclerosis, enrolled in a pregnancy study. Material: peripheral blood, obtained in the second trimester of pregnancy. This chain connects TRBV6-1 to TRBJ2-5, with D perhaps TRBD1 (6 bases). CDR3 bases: TGTGCCAGCAGGACTGGGGGCAAAGAGACCCAGTACTTC. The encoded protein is CASRTGGKETQYF.